Listed below are T cell receptor beta chains from one sample, sequenced in a study of cytomegalovirus exposure and HLA in healthy donors. TCRdb's copy holds only in-frame clones and misses some; the assay was immunoSEQ multiplex PCR. The profile shows around 60,000 clones, around 96% of them singletons. Sequenced material: PBMCs. These receptors came from a woman aged 18-30 years in good health and CMV-seronegative. Both conserved end residues are part of each CDR3. The order of the fields is V gene, clone size, D gene, J gene, CDR3 DNA, CDR3 protein. The D gene is left open where the match is weak. Some rows mark clone size as missing; the rest say once, few, many or name a class of expanded clone.

TRBV20-1	.	TRBD2	TRBJ2-1	TGCAGTGCATCAACTAGCGGAGAGCAGTTCTTC	CSASTSGEQFF
TRBV11-2	.	.	TRBJ1-3	TGTGCCAGCAGCTTAGGAGGCAGTTACCCCACTGGAAACACCATATATTTT	CASSLGGSYPTGNTIYF
TRBV27	.	TRBD2	TRBJ2-2	TGTGCCAGCACCACCGGACTAGCGAGGACCGGGGAGCTGTTTTTT	CASTTGLARTGELFF
TRBV11-3	once	TRBD1	TRBJ1-1	TGTGCCAGCAGCTTGGGGGGACAGGGAAGGGCTGAAGCTTTCTTT	CASSLGGQGRAEAFF
TRBV10-2	.	TRBD2	TRBJ2-1	TGCGCCAGCAGTGAGCGGGAGGGGCTAGCCCTCTACAATGAGCAGTTCTTC	CASSEREGLALYNEQFF
TRBV30	once	.	TRBJ2-2	TGTGCCTGGAACCACTCCCCACGGGACATAAACACCGGGGAGCTGTTTTTT	CAWNHSPRDINTGELFF
TRBV28	.	.	TRBJ2-2	TGTGCCAGCAGCACCCCCAGTAGGGAGCTGTTTTTT	CASSTPSRELFF
TRBV7-8	.	TRBD2	TRBJ2-7	TGTGCCACTGAGCGGGAGCCCTACGAGCAGTACTTC	CATEREPYEQYF
TRBV10-1	.	TRBD1	TRBJ1-4	TGCGCCAGCAGGGGGACAGGGGTTGAAAAACTGTTTTTT	CASRGTGVEKLFF
TRBV2	.	TRBD1	TRBJ1-3	TGTGCCAGCAGTAAAGGGGCAGGGGGAATGGACACCATATATTTT	CASSKGAGGMDTIYF
TRBV19	.	.	TRBJ1-1	TGTGCCAGTAGTATAGTTGGCCGGGGTGGGACTGAAGCTTTCTTT	CASSIVGRGGTEAFF
TRBV28	.	TRBD2	TRBJ2-7	TGTGCCAGCAGCCCGGCGGGGGGCGAGCAGTACTTC	CASSPAGGEQYF
TRBV28	few	TRBD1	TRBJ2-1	TGTGCCAGCAGCAGACAGGGGGCCAATGAGCAGTTCTTC	CASSRQGANEQFF
TRBV5-1	.	.	TRBJ2-2	TGCGCCAGCAGCACGGGCGGGACTTACACCGGGGAGCTGTTTTTT	CASSTGGTYTGELFF
TRBV30	once	TRBD2	TRBJ2-1	TGTGCCTGGAGGCCGGGACTAGCGGGTTTCGAGCAGTTCTTC	CAWRPGLAGFEQFF
TRBV19	.	TRBD1	TRBJ1-5	TGTGCCAGTATGGAGGGGACAGGGGGCGGCCAGCCCCAGCATTTT	CASMEGTGGGQPQHF
TRBV4-3	.	.	TRBJ1-1	TGCGCCAGCAGCGACAGTGGGGAGGGCACTGAAGCTTTCTTT	CASSDSGEGTEAFF
TRBV5-1	.	TRBD2	TRBJ2-7	TGCGCCAGCAGCTTGGGAGCGGGAGAATACGAGCAGTACTTC	CASSLGAGEYEQYF
TRBV7-2	.	TRBD2	TRBJ2-7	TGTGCCAGCAGCTTAGTGGCGGGAGGGGGCCCCTACGAGCAGTACTTC	CASSLVAGGGPYEQYF
TRBV7-2	once	TRBD2	TRBJ2-5	TGTGCCAGCAGCACGCCCCTAGCGGGAGTTGAGACCCAGTACTTC	CASSTPLAGVETQYF
TRBV27	once	TRBD1	TRBJ1-5	TGTGCCACCAGGGACCCTACGACAGGGGGACAGCCCCAGCATTTT	CATRDPTTGGQPQHF
TRBV4-3	.	.	TRBJ2-4	TGCGCCAGCAGCCAAGCGGCGAGCGGCCTCAAAAACATTCAGTACTTC	CASSQAASGLKNIQYF
TRBV7-9	.	.	TRBJ1-4	TGTGCCAGCAGCTTAGCGGGCCGCTCCGACGACCCTAATGAAAAACTGTTTTTT	CASSLAGRSDDPNEKLFF
TRBV4-1	.	.	TRBJ2-1	TGCGCCAGCAGCCAAGCCGGTGAAAATGAGCAGTTCTTC	CASSQAGENEQFF
TRBV21-1	.	.	TRBJ2-6	TGTGCCCCCCGGACACCAGAGAGGACCTCTGGGGCCAACGTCCTGACTTTC	CAPRTPERTSGANVLTF
TRBV9	.	.	TRBJ2-3	TGTGCCAGCAGCGAGGCCCCATCAGGGTTAGATACGCAGTATTTT	CASSEAPSGLDTQYF
TRBV30	.	TRBD1	TRBJ1-6	TGTGCCTGGATGGTCGGGATACACCGGGACAGTGGGAATTCACCCCTCCACTTT	CAWMVGIHRDSGNSPLHF
TRBV7-2	.	TRBD2	TRBJ2-2	TGTGCCAGCAGCTTGGCTAGCGGGAGCGGCGTTGCCGGGGAGCTGTTTTTT	CASSLASGSGVAGELFF
TRBV5-1	.	.	TRBJ2-3	TGCGCCAGCAGCTTGGGGGCAGGGGCGACCACAGATACGCAGTATTTT	CASSLGAGATTDTQYF
TRBV11-1	.	TRBD1	TRBJ2-3	TGTGCCAGCAGCCCCCGGACAGGGGGCTGGGCAGATACGCAGTATTTT	CASSPRTGGWADTQYF
TRBV6-6	.	.	TRBJ1-5	TGTGCCAGCGAAACAGGGCACTGGAGCAATCAGCCCCAGCATTTT	CASETGHWSNQPQHF
TRBV10-3	.	.	TRBJ2-3	TGTGCCATCAGTGACGGACCCCCTCGGGGAGGCACAGATACGCAGTATTTT	CAISDGPPRGGTDTQYF
TRBV18	.	TRBD2	TRBJ2-7	TGTGCCAGCTCACCATCGGGGGGACTAGCGAGCTCCTACGAGCAGTACTTC	CASSPSGGLASSYEQYF
TRBV7-2	.	TRBD2	TRBJ2-1	TGTGCCAGCAGCGCGGGGGGTAAGGGATATGAGCAGTTCTTC	CASSAGGKGYEQFF
TRBV7-9	.	TRBD1	TRBJ2-5	TGTGCCAGCAGCCCTAGGGGGCCGGCGACACAAGAGACCCAGTACTTC	CASSPRGPATQETQYF
TRBV5-5	.	TRBD1	TRBJ1-5	TGTGCCAGCAGCCTACAGGGGCCGTGGCCCCAGCATTTT	CASSLQGPWPQHF
TRBV19	.	.	TRBJ2-1	TGTGCCAGTAGTATGTGGGGGGAGTCCTACAATGAGCAGTTCTTC	CASSMWGESYNEQFF
TRBV4-3	.	.	TRBJ1-4	TGCGCCAGCAGCCTACAGGCGACTAATGAAAAACTGTTTTTT	CASSLQATNEKLFF
TRBV11-2	.	.	TRBJ1-3	TGTGCCAGCGAACACAGCTCTGGAAACACCATATATTTT	CASEHSSGNTIYF
TRBV7-2	.	.	TRBJ2-7	TGTGCCAGCAGCTTCCTCGGCGGCTACGAGCAGTACTTC	CASSFLGGYEQYF
TRBV9	.	.	TRBJ2-3	TGTGCCAGCAGCGCCCCCAACACAGATACGCAGTATTTT	CASSAPNTDTQYF
TRBV6-4	.	TRBD2	TRBJ2-3	TGTGCCAGCAGTGAAGCGGGGAGCACAGATACGCAGTATTTT	CASSEAGSTDTQYF
TRBV19	.	.	TRBJ2-5	TGTGCCAGTAGTCTTGGCGGGACCAGGGGGAGTGAGACCCAGTACTTC	CASSLGGTRGSETQYF